The 26 T cell receptor beta chains below all came from one sample that was sequenced in a study of blood T cell repertoires in COVID-19. Clones were read by immunoSEQ multiplex PCR, and TCRdb kept only the in-frame ones, dropping some. Of over 15,000 clones in the sample, roughly 86% are singletons; the top ten hold roughly 8.3%. Material for sequencing was peripheral blood. The receptor source for this set is a human donor in a cohort sampled during active COVID-19. The donor label of this sample is uncertain.

The rearrangement links TRBV5-1 to TRBJ1-2; perhaps TRBD1 as D (6 bases). From germline, CDR1 is SGHRS and CDR2 YFSETQ. Trimming cost V 6 bases and J 6 bases, with 15 bases left between them. The CDR3 runs 13 residues. The CDR3 nucleotides are TGCGCCAGCACCTTACAGGGCTCGGATGGCTACACCTTC. It translates to CASTLQGSDGYTF.

The chain couples TRBV5-5 to TRBJ2-3; 10 nucleotides align to TRBD2. The CDR3 loop spans 16 amino acids. Germline V gene lookup returns CDR1 SGHKS and CDR2 YYEKEE (reference sequence). The V segment lost 2 bases and the J segment 0 bases; nucleotides outside the gene matches: 3. The CDR3 DNA sequence: TGTGCCAGCAGCTTAGGACTAGCGGTTAGCACAGATACGCAGTATTTT. It translates to CASSLGLAVSTDTQYF.

The V call is TRBV27, the J call TRBJ2-7; 9 bases agree with TRBD2. Per the germline V gene, CDR1 is MNHEY and CDR2 is SMNVEV (reference sequence). CDR3 length: 13 residues. Unmatched junction bases numbered 6, after V lost 6 bases and J lost 6 bases. CDR3 residues: CASREREEGEQYF. The CDR3 DNA reads TGTGCCAGCAGAGAGCGGGAGGAGGGCGAGCAGTACTTC.

The chain joins TRBV3-1 (or the pseudogene TRBV3-2) to TRBJ1-2, with 9 bases matching TRBD1. CDR3 length: 13 residues. Germline lookup yields CDR1 LGHDT and CDR2 YNNKEL (reference sequence). V shed 6 bases, J shed 7 bases, and the junction held 6 bases outside the gene matches. The CDR3 is CASSLGTGSGYTF. The CDR3 coding sequence is TGTGCCAGCAGTCTGGGGACAGGGAGTGGCTACACCTTC.

The chain carries TRBV5-1 and TRBJ2-5; 9 nucleotides align to TRBD2. Trimming cost V 0 bases and J 1 base; bases outside gene matches: 7. Germline CDR1 is SGHRS and CDR2 is YFSETQ. The CDR3 sequence is 17 residues long. CDR3 nucleotides: TGCGCCAGCAGCTTGGGTCCGAGCGGGGGGTCCCAAGAGACCCAGTACTTC. This translates into CASSLGPSGGSQETQYF.

This chain connects TRBV24-1 to TRBJ2-7; 8 nucleotides align to TRBD1. The germline V gene encodes CDR1 KGHDR and CDR2 SFDVKD. The CDR3 sequence is 16 residues long. V was clipped by 4 bases and J by 6 bases; unmatched bases: 13. In nucleotides, the CDR3 is TGTGCCACCAGTGACCGAAAGACAGGGGAATTCGCCGAGCAGTACTTC. Protein: CATSDRKTGEFAEQYF.

The chain employs TRBV5-1 and TRBJ2-7, with a tentative D call TRBD2 (7 bases). Germline lookup yields CDR1 SGHRS and CDR2 YFSETQ. This CDR3 contains 14 residues. V shed 4 bases and J shed 7 bases, with 18 bases lying between them. In nucleotides, the CDR3 is TGCGCCAGCAGCCCAGGACGGGGGGCGAATGAGCAGTACTTC. It specifies CASSPGRGANEQYF.

This rearrangement joins TRBV5-1 to TRBJ2-3, with 16 bases lining up with TRBD2. This CDR3 comprises 19 residues. In germline, CDR1 is SGHRS, CDR2 YFSETQ. V trimming: 2 bases; J trimming: 8 bases; junction bases outside the gene matches: 14. Written as DNA, the CDR3 is TGCGCCAGCAGCTTAATAGGGACTAGCGGGAGGGCCCGTGCTGGTACGCAGTATTTT. Translated, it gives CASSLIGTSGRARAGTQYF.

This rearrangement joins TRBV10-1 to TRBJ2-1, with TRBD2 identical over 9 bases. Germline trimming cut 3 bases from V and 7 bases from J; bases unmatched to any gene: 4. The germline gives CDR1 WNHNN, CDR2 SYGVQD (reference sequence). This CDR3 spans 14 amino acids. The CDR3 spells CASSDSSGKNEQFF. For the CDR3, the DNA is TGCGCCAGCAGTGACTCTAGCGGGAAGAATGAGCAGTTCTTC.

The chain combines TRBV16 with TRBJ1-1; unclear D gene. The CDR3 contains 16 residues. Looked up from germline, CDR1 is KGHSY and CDR2 is FQNENV. V was pared by 2 bases and J by 4 bases, with 17 bases between. CDR3 DNA sequence: TGTGCCAGCAGCCAAATCGGCGGGGTGTTATCCACTGAAGCTTTCTTT. This sequence encodes CASSQIGGVLSTEAFF.

The chain joins TRBV2 to TRBJ2-1; 9 nucleotides line up with TRBD2. The CDR3 covers 14 residues. Losses at the gene ends were 2 bases for V and 5 bases for J; bases not matched to a gene: 1. CDR1 and CDR2 from the germline V gene are SNHLY and FYNNEI. CDR3: CASSERTSDNEQFF. In DNA form, the CDR3 reads TGTGCCAGCAGTGAACGGACTAGCGACAATGAGCAGTTCTTC.

The chain links TRBV5-5 to TRBJ1-1; D is unresolved. CDR3 length: 14 residues. Trimming took off 4 bases at V and 1 base at J, with 11 bases between the two ends. Germline V CDR1 and CDR2: SGHKS, YYEKEE (reference sequence). CDR3: CASSLLPENTEAFF. CDR3 nucleotide sequence: TGTGCCAGCAGCCTCCTCCCAGAGAACACTGAAGCTTTCTTT.

The chain links TRBV3-1 (or the pseudogene TRBV3-2) to TRBJ2-1; 11 nucleotides agree with TRBD2. J lost 6 bases, V lost 6 bases, and 4 bases had no gene match. The CDR3 totals 14 residues. Germline CDR1 is LGHDT and CDR2 is YNNKEL (reference sequence). Here the CDR3 reads CASRISGRGNEQFF. Here the CDR3 DNA reads TGTGCCAGCAGGATTAGCGGGAGGGGCAATGAGCAGTTCTTC.

The V and J genes are TRBV6-1 and TRBJ1-1, with D unclear. Germline-derived CDR1 and CDR2 are MNHNS and SASEGT. This CDR3 spans 15 amino acids. V lost 3 bases, J lost 5 bases, and 16 bases lay in between. CDR3 coding DNA: TGTGCCAGCAGTGAGGAGGCCGGAGGTGGGACTGAAGCTTTCTTT. Its protein is CASSEEAGGGTEAFF.

Notes on this clone: Its ends do not fully match the called genes, so a read error is possible. Other nucleotide sequences in the sample specify the same CDR3. The J gene is TRBJ1-5, the V gene TRBV12-3 or TRBV12-4, with D possibly matching TRBD1 (5 bases). This CDR3 spans 13 amino acids. The CDR3 loop reads CASSSGESQPQHF. The CDR3 bases are TGCGCCAGCAGTTCGGGGGAAAGTCAGCCCCAGCATTTT.

The chain is built from TRBV5-4 and TRBJ2-4, with TRBD1 matching 8 bases. Germline CDR1 SGHNT, CDR2 YYREEE (reference sequence). The V segment lost 4 bases and the J segment 3 bases; nucleotides outside the gene matches: 9. The CDR3 length is 16 residues. The CDR3 sequence is CASSTPPGQGKNIQYF. The CDR3, as DNA: TGTGCCAGCAGCACCCCCCCCGGACAGGGCAAAAACATTCAGTACTTC. Filled out from reference TRBV5-4 and TRBJ2-4, the complete variable domain reads ETGVTQSPTHLIKTRGQQVTLRCSSQSGHNTVSWYQQALGQGPQFIFQYYREEENGRGNFPPRFSGLQFPNYSSELNVNALELDDSALYLCASSTPPGQGKNIQYFGAGTRLSVL.

The chain uses TRBV28 and TRBJ2-1; 8 bases agree with TRBD2. The V gene end was trimmed by 6 bases and the J gene end by 3 bases; junction bases not matched to a gene: 4. This CDR3 comprises 14 residues. Germline values: CDR1 MDHEN, CDR2 SYDVKM. CDR3 residues: CASRTSEVYNEQFF. As DNA, the CDR3 is TGTGCCAGCAGGACTAGCGAAGTCTACAATGAGCAGTTCTTC. Supplemented by reference TRBV28 and TRBJ2-1, the full variable domain reads DVKVTQSSRYLVKRTGEKVFLECVQDMDHENMFWYRQDPGLGLRLIYFSYDVKMKEKGDIPEGYSVSREKKERFSLILESASTNQTSMYLCASRTSEVYNEQFFGPGTRLTVL.

This sequence joins TRBV5-1 and TRBJ2-5, with 7 bases fitting TRBD2. Looked up from germline, CDR1 is SGHRS and CDR2 is YFSETQ. The V gene end was trimmed by 4 bases and the J gene end by 1 base; junction bases not matched to a gene: 4. This CDR3 is built from 14 residues. CDR3 bases: TGCGCCAGCAGCATTAGCGGGTTCCAAGAGACCCAGTACTTC. This codes for CASSISGFQETQYF.

The chain joins TRBV5-4 to TRBJ2-7; 7 positions agree with TRBD2. J gave up 4 bases and V 0 bases, and 10 bases lay outside the gene matches. The CDR3 is 16 residues long. The V gene's germline CDR1 is SGHNT and CDR2 YYREEE (reference sequence). CDR3 nucleotides: TGTGCCAGCAGCTTGGGTTGGACTAGAGTAAGTTACGAGCAGTACTTC. This encodes CASSLGWTRVSYEQYF.

The rearrangement uses TRBV5-3 and TRBJ2-1; D may be TRBD2 (7 bases). TRBV5-3 is reported as an ORF; its role is uncertain. Trimming shortened V by 0 bases and J by 0 bases, and 22 bases separated the two germline ends. The CDR3 is made up of 20 amino acids. CDR3 sequence reads: CARSLVPRGRAFSSYNEQFF. CDR3 bases: TGTGCCAGAAGCTTGGTACCGAGGGGGAGGGCCTTTTCCTCCTACAATGAGCAGTTCTTC.

V usage is TRBV14 and J usage is TRBJ2-3; 8 positions agree with TRBD2. CDR3 length: 17 residues. The trim removed 3 bases at V and 1 base at J, leaving 9 bases unmatched. Germline CDR1 SGHDN, CDR2 FVKESK. CDR3 sequence (DNA): TGTGCCAGCAGCCAGCCCCGCGGGAGGCGGGGCACAGATACGCAGTATTTT. It is translated as CASSQPRGRRGTDTQYF.

This clone was observed a single time. V and J are TRBV10-3 and TRBJ2-1; TRBD2 agrees at 9 bases. This CDR3 is built from 16 residues. Germline-derived CDR1 and CDR2 are ENHRY and SYGVKD. V was pared by 4 bases and J by 12 bases, with 16 bases of the junction left unmatched. This chain's CDR3 is CAISGQTGLAESGQFF. The CDR3 DNA reads as TGTGCCATCAGTGGACAAACGGGACTAGCAGAATCGGGGCAGTTCTTC.

The chain links TRBV10-1 to TRBJ2-1, with D perhaps TRBD2 (6 bases). The CDR3 extends over 13 amino acids. Trimming removed 9 bases from V and 6 bases from J, with 15 bases in between. Germline CDR1 WNHNN, CDR2 SYGVQD (reference sequence). The CDR3 reads CASRAGLSNEQFF. CDR3 sequence (DNA): TGCGCCAGTAGAGCGGGTCTTAGCAATGAGCAGTTCTTC.

The V call is TRBV3-1 (or the pseudogene TRBV3-2), the J call TRBJ2-7; tentatively, D is TRBD2 (6 bases). The germline V and J ends were trimmed by 4 bases and 6 bases, with 19 bases remaining between them. Germline V lookup: CDR1 LGHDT, CDR2 YNNKEL (reference sequence). This CDR3 comprises 15 residues. The CDR3 spells CASSPPGGGAGEQYF. The CDR3 DNA reads as TGTGCCAGCAGCCCCCCTGGTGGAGGGGCCGGCGAGCAGTACTTC.

The chain carries TRBV4-1 and TRBJ1-6; 7 nucleotides match TRBD1. Germline lookup yields CDR1 MGHRA and CDR2 YSYEKL. This CDR3 has 16 residues. J gave up 4 bases and V 4 bases, and 7 bases lay outside the gene matches. The CDR3 DNA reads as TGCGCCAGCAGCCGATCAAAGGGACAGTATAATTCACCCCTCCACTTT. Its translation is CASSRSKGQYNSPLHF.

The chain employs TRBV6-5 and TRBJ2-7; 7 bases map to TRBD2. The J segment lost 4 bases and the V segment lost 6 bases, leaving 6 bases of the junction unmatched. The CDR3 runs 13 residues. Germline V gives CDR1 MNHEY, CDR2 SVGAGI. CDR3 sequence (DNA): TGTGCCAGCAGAGCGGGACTGAATTACGAGCAGTACTTC. Translation gives CASRAGLNYEQYF.